A single sample gave rise to the 30 T cell receptor beta chains below, sequenced in a study of CD8 T cells in Susac syndrome. The RNA input was roughly 0.5 to 1 ug, and it was reverse transcribed with random hexamers. TCRdb passed the immunoSEQ multiplex PCR reads through MiXCR, listing each CDR3 protein once. The sample has tens of thousands of distinct CDR3 sequences; around 96% are singletons. The sequenced material came from CD4+ T cells from PBMCs. These TCRs come from a human donor with multiple sclerosis.

This chain uses TRBV5-4 with TRBJ2-3; D is uncertain. Looked up from germline, CDR1 is SGHNT and CDR2 is YYREEE (reference sequence). Trimming took 0 bases from V and 4 from J, leaving 18 bases between them. This CDR3 contains 17 residues. Written as DNA, the CDR3 is TGTGCCAGCAGCTTGGTGCGCCTTGCCCCAGATGCAGATACGCAGTATTTT. Its protein is CASSLVRLAPDADTQYF.

The V and J genes are TRBV7-2 and TRBJ2-5; D perhaps matches TRBD2 (5 bases). The CDR3 consists of 13 residues. Germline CDR1 and CDR2: SGHTA and FQGNSA. With 3 bases removed from V and 4 bases from J, the gap between germline ends came to 9 bases. The CDR3 DNA follows: TGTGCCAGCAGCTTCGGGGTCGGAGAGACCCAGTACTTC. Translated: CASSFGVGETQYF.

The chain carries TRBV5-4 and TRBJ2-3; D ambiguous. The germline gives CDR1 SGHNT, CDR2 YYREEE (reference sequence). CDR3 length: 17 residues. Trimming took off 4 bases at V and 4 bases at J, with 22 bases between the two ends. CDR3 amino acids: CASSPRVSGSGADTQYF. For the CDR3, the DNA is TGTGCCAGCAGCCCTCGGGTCTCCGGGTCCGGTGCAGATACGCAGTATTTT. Supplemented by reference TRBV5-4 and TRBJ2-3, the full variable domain reads ETGVTQSPTHLIKTRGQQVTLRCSSQSGHNTVSWYQQALGQGPQFIFQYYREEENGRGNFPPRFSGLQFPNYSSELNVNALELDDSALYLCASSPRVSGSGADTQYFGPGTRLTVL.

The chain employs TRBV5-1 and TRBJ2-3; a weak D match, TRBD1 (6 bases). The V end lost 0 bases, the J end lost 1 base, and 9 bases lay between the germline ends. Germline CDR1 SGHRS, CDR2 YFSETQ. The CDR3 extends over 15 amino acids. The CDR3 sequence: CASSLEDRRTDTQYF. The CDR3 bases are TGCGCCAGCAGCTTGGAGGACAGACGCACAGATACGCAGTATTTT.

The chain employs TRBV7-2 and TRBJ2-7, with 7 bases that match TRBD1. The V gene's germline CDR1 is SGHTA and CDR2 FQGNSA. Trimming took 5 bases from V and 0 from J; bases not matched to a gene: 4. The CDR3 totals 14 residues. The CDR3 region has the DNA TGTGCCAGCAGCCTCCGGGACAGCTCCTACGAGCAGTACTTC. This translates into CASSLRDSSYEQYF.

The V gene is TRBV5-6, the J gene TRBJ1-6; D remains ambiguous. Trimming cost V 3 bases and J 2 bases, with 12 bases left between them. CDR1 and CDR2 (germline): SGHDT, YYEEEE. This CDR3 has 16 residues. The CDR3 spells CASSSIDLTYNSPLHF. The CDR3 DNA follows: TGTGCCAGCAGCTCCATCGATCTCACCTATAATTCACCCCTCCACTTT.

The chain combines TRBV20-1 with TRBJ2-5; 8 positions agree with TRBD1. The junction had 4 bases not matched to a gene; V was cut back by 2 bases and J by 2 bases. CDR1 and CDR2 (germline): DFQATT, SNEGSKA (reference sequence). The length of the CDR3 is 14 residues. In DNA, the CDR3 is TGCAGTGCTAGACAGCGGACAGGGCAAGAGACCCAGTACTTC. This translates into CSARQRTGQETQYF.

V gene TRBV7-2 combines with J gene TRBJ1-2, with D perhaps matching TRBD1 (5 bases). Trimming removed 3 bases at V and 4 bases at J, with 6 bases between. The CDR3 covers 12 residues. Germline values: CDR1 SGHTA, CDR2 FQGNSA. The CDR3 region is CASSFDSYGYTF. The CDR3 DNA sequence: TGTGCCAGCAGCTTCGACAGCTATGGCTACACCTTC.

The rearrangement links TRBV2 to TRBJ2-2; 11 nucleotides match TRBD1. The CDR3 contains 15 residues. The germline CDR1 and CDR2 sequences are SNHLY and FYNNEI. J gave up 0 bases and V 6 bases, and 0 bases lay outside the gene matches. In nucleotides, the CDR3 is TGTGCCAGCAGGGACAGGGGGCCGAACACCGGGGAGCTGTTTTTT. This encodes CASRDRGPNTGELFF.

The genes are TRBV29-1 and TRBJ2-5; D possibly matches TRBD1 or TRBD2 (5 bases each). Trimming stripped 7 bases from V and 5 bases from J, with 17 bases between. Germline V gives CDR1 SQVTM, CDR2 ANQGSEA. The CDR3 has 13 residues. This chain's CDR3 is CSAEGRAWETQYF. As DNA, the CDR3 is TGCAGCGCCGAGGGCAGGGCGTGGGAGACCCAGTACTTC.

Only one count was recorded for this clonotype. V gene TRBV19 combines with J gene TRBJ2-1, with D perhaps matching TRBD2 (6 bases). V was trimmed by 3 bases and J by 3 bases, leaving 9 bases between them. The germline V gene has CDR1 LNHDA and CDR2 SQIVND (reference sequence). The CDR3 is made up of 14 amino acids. The chain's CDR3 is CASSIGGGYNEQFF. The CDR3 coding sequence is TGTGCCAGTAGTATTGGGGGAGGCTACAATGAGCAGTTCTTC. The entire variable domain, with the rest obtained from reference TRBV19 and TRBJ2-1, is as follows: DGGITQSPKYLFRKEGQNVTLSCEQNLNHDAMYWYRQDPGQGLRLIYYSQIVNDFQKGDIAEGYSVSREKKESFPLTVTSAQKNPTAFYLCASSIGGGYNEQFFGPGTRLTVL.

The chain recombines TRBV7-6 with TRBJ2-7, with 7 bases that match TRBD1. The J call may be incorrect, as the DNA end agrees better with TRBJ2-5. There are 13 residues in the CDR3. CDR1 is SGHVS, CDR2 FNYEAQ, per germline. The CDR3: CASSPVTGLTQYF. Here the CDR3 DNA reads TGTGCCAGCAGCCCAGTGACAGGGCTGACCCAGTACTTC.

This sequence joins TRBV7-8 and TRBJ1-2, with TRBD1 identical over 10 bases. J was trimmed by 7 bases and V by 5 bases; bases with no gene match: 7. CDR1 and CDR2 (germline): SGHVS, FQNEAQ. This CDR3 region has 14 residues. The CDR3 coding sequence is TGTGCCAGCAGCCCGAGACAGGGGGCCCCTGGCTACACCTTC. This translates into CASSPRQGAPGYTF.

This clonotype was seen only once. The chain combines TRBV12-3 or TRBV12-4 with TRBJ1-2; D may be TRBD1 (5 bases). The V and J ends lost 3 bases and 1 base respectively, with 6 bases between them. The CDR3 has 13 residues. The CDR3 loop is CASSFQGNYGYTF. CDR3 coding DNA: TGTGCCAGCAGTTTCCAGGGTAACTATGGCTACACCTTC.

The V gene is TRBV30, the J gene TRBJ2-2; 9 positions agree with TRBD1. The CDR3 sequence is 16 residues long. After removal of 2 bases from V and 5 bases from J, the junction contained 9 bases not matched to a gene. Germline-derived CDR1 and CDR2 are GTSNPN and SVGIG (reference sequence). The CDR3 is CAWSIGDRVWTGELFF. For the CDR3, the DNA is TGTGCCTGGAGTATAGGGGACAGGGTATGGACCGGGGAGCTGTTTTTT.

The V and J genes are TRBV28 and TRBJ1-1; no definite D call. This CDR3 is built from 13 residues. Germline V gene sequence: CDR1 MDHEN, CDR2 SYDVKM. Trimming took 3 bases from V and 1 from J, leaving 6 bases between them. The CDR3, as DNA: TGTGCCAGCAGTTTGCACAGGAACACTGAAGCTTTCTTT. This sequence encodes CASSLHRNTEAFF.

This clonotype was detected only once. The rearrangement joins TRBV12-3 or TRBV12-4 to TRBJ1-5, with D unresolved. The length of the CDR3 is 12 residues. The germline V and J ends were trimmed by 1 base and 7 bases, with 5 bases remaining between them. CDR3: CASSLEKQPQHF. The CDR3 region has the DNA TGTGCCAGCAGTTTAGAGAAACAGCCCCAGCATTTT.

This chain links TRBV5-1 with TRBJ2-1; the match to TRBD1 covers 9 bases. There are 15 residues in the CDR3. The V segment lost 0 bases and the J segment 7 bases; nucleotides outside the gene matches: 5. CDR1 SGHRS and CDR2 YFSETQ come from the germline V gene. In nucleotides, the CDR3 is TGCGCCAGCAGCTTGGGGGGACAGGGATGGAATGAGCAGTTCTTC. Amino acid sequence: CASSLGGQGWNEQFF.

The CDR3 spells CASSRGQIGDTQYF. The CDR3 bases are TGCGCCAGCAGCCGGGGACAAATTGGAGATACGCAGTATTTT. The rearrangement links TRBV5-1 to TRBJ2-3, with D tentatively TRBD1 (6 bases). This CDR3 spans 14 amino acids. V lost 4 bases to trimming and J lost 5 bases, with 14 bases between them. CDR1 and CDR2 (germline): SGHRS, YFSETQ.

The chain has TRBV7-2 and TRBJ2-3, with 7 bases identical to TRBD1. V was clipped by 0 bases and J by 1 base; unmatched bases: 1. The V gene's germline CDR1 is SGHTA and CDR2 FQGNSA. This CDR3 has 15 amino acids. The CDR3 coding sequence is TGTGCCAGCAGCTTAGCCGGACAGGGCACAGATACGCAGTATTTT. It yields the protein CASSLAGQGTDTQYF.

The V call is TRBV5-1, the J call TRBJ2-3; possible D gene TRBD2, 7 bases. Trimming shortened V by 0 bases and J by 4 bases, and 12 bases separated the two germline ends. Looked up from germline, CDR1 is SGHRS and CDR2 is YFSETQ. This CDR3 is 15 amino acids long. The CDR3 DNA sequence: TGCGCCAGCAGCTTGGGTGGCGGGGGCCCAGATACGCAGTATTTT. It specifies CASSLGGGGPDTQYF. The complete variable domain, with remaining parts taken from reference TRBV5-1 and TRBJ2-3, reads KAGVTQTPRYLIKTRGQQVTLSCSPISGHRSVSWYQQTPGQGLQFLFEYFSETQRNKGNFPGRFSGRQFSNSRSEMNVSTLELGDSALYLCASSLGGGGPDTQYFGPGTRLTVL.

This chain links TRBV20-1 with TRBJ1-1, with D tentatively TRBD1 (5 bases). The CDR3 totals 12 residues. V lost 3 bases to trimming and J lost 3 bases, with 8 bases between them. Per the germline V gene, CDR1 is DFQATT and CDR2 is SNEGSKA (reference sequence). DNA for the CDR3: TGCAGTGCTAGTGAACAGGACACTGAAGCTTTCTTT. Its translation: CSASEQDTEAFF.

The chain carries TRBV5-4 and TRBJ2-7; D is possibly TRBD1 or TRBD2 (6 bases each). There are 16 residues in the CDR3. The germline V and J ends were trimmed by 0 bases and 3 bases, with 16 bases remaining between them. Germline-derived CDR1 and CDR2 are SGHNT and YYREEE (reference sequence). CDR3 sequence (DNA): TGTGCCAGCAGCTTGGCCTGGGGGCGGGACGACTACGAGCAGTACTTC. Translating gives CASSLAWGRDDYEQYF.

V gene TRBV28 combines with J gene TRBJ2-7, with 8 bases identical to TRBD2. From germline, CDR1 is MDHEN and CDR2 SYDVKM. This CDR3 spans 17 amino acids. J was trimmed by 4 bases and V by 5 bases; bases with no gene match: 16. Here the CDR3 reads CASSPQGATGGVYEQYF. CDR3 DNA sequence: TGTGCCAGCAGTCCACAAGGAGCTACCGGGGGGGTATACGAGCAGTACTTC.

This chain joins TRBV21-1 and TRBJ2-3; the table names TRBD1, a call not compared with the DNA. TRBV21-1 represents a pseudogene. This CDR3 spans 15 amino acids. The CDR3 protein is CASTSRECATDTQYF. Written as DNA, the CDR3 is TGTGCCAGCACCAGCAGGGAATGTGCCACAGATACGCAGTATTTT.

This rearrangement joins TRBV20-1 to TRBJ1-2; D is ambiguous. From germline, CDR1 is DFQATT and CDR2 SNEGSKA (reference sequence). V lost 5 bases and J lost 2, with 12 bases in between. The CDR3 is 13 residues long. The CDR3 protein is CSAPNTENYGYTF. DNA of the CDR3: TGCAGTGCTCCTAACACAGAAAACTATGGCTACACCTTC.

The chain couples TRBV19 to TRBJ2-7; 7 bases agree with TRBD1. CDR3 length: 15 amino acids. Germline V CDR1 and CDR2: LNHDA, SQIVND (reference sequence). Losses at the gene ends were 4 bases for V and 0 bases for J; bases not matched to a gene: 6. The CDR3 is CASSTAGTASYEQYF. Here the CDR3 DNA reads TGTGCCAGTAGTACAGCCGGGACAGCCTCCTACGAGCAGTACTTC. The variable domain in full, completed from reference TRBV19 and TRBJ2-7, reads DGGITQSPKYLFRKEGQNVTLSCEQNLNHDAMYWYRQDPGQGLRLIYYSQIVNDFQKGDIAEGYSVSREKKESFPLTVTSAQKNPTAFYLCASSTAGTASYEQYFGPGTRLTVT.

The rearrangement links TRBV7-2 to TRBJ1-1; TRBD1 aligns across 9 bases. CDR3 size: 13 residues. Germline values: CDR1 SGHTA, CDR2 FQGNSA. V shed 5 bases, J shed 8 bases, and the junction held 6 bases outside the gene matches. The CDR3 nucleotides read TGTGCCAGCAGCGTTGACAGGGGGAGGGAAGCTTTCTTT. This translates into CASSVDRGREAFF.

The chain has TRBV28 and TRBJ1-2, with 8 bases lining up with TRBD1. CDR1 is MDHEN, CDR2 SYDVKM, per germline. The CDR3 contains 14 residues. V shed 5 bases and J 8 bases; nucleotides not matched to a gene: 10. CDR3 sequence reads: CASSPTDRVRGYTF. For the CDR3, the DNA is TGTGCCAGCAGTCCAACGGACAGGGTTCGAGGCTACACCTTC.

This clonotype has a single count. This chain uses TRBV12-3 or TRBV12-4 with TRBJ2-2; 11 nucleotides match TRBD2. The V and J ends lost 7 bases and 10 bases, in that order; junction bases with no gene match: 11. The CDR3 covers 15 residues. In nucleotides, the CDR3 is TGTGCCAGCATGACGATAGCGGGGGGGCGATCGGAGCTGTTTTTT. Residues: CASMTIAGGRSELFF.